The 2 T cell receptor beta chains presented below share a single source sample, sequenced in a study of CD8 T cells in ankylosing spondylitis. TCRdb reanalysed the 5' RACE reads using MiXCR and keeps one entry per CDR3 protein. The sample carries hundreds of thousands of distinct CDR3 sequences, roughly 10% recorded once. The study's findings and limits: Ankylosing spondylitis blood appeared to carry a characteristic TCR beta motif of eight or nine highly homologous variants.

These receptors lack a known antigen. The sequenced sample was blood, either unsorted or a sorted T cell fraction (not recorded which). The receptors shown here come from a male donor with ankylosing spondylitis.

This clonotype was seen at least ten times. The V gene is TRBV10-3, the J gene TRBJ2-5, with TRBD2 matching over 7 bases. This CDR3 has 17 residues. Trimming at V came to 3 bases and at J to 7 bases, leaving 17 bases not matched to a gene. Germline V CDR1 and CDR2: ENHRY, SYGVKD. DNA of the CDR3: TGTGCCATCAGTGATTCCCCCACCACTAGCGACGTGGGGACCCAGTACTTC. This encodes CAISDSPTTSDVGTQYF.

The chain is built from TRBV5-1 and TRBJ1-3; D perhaps matches TRBD1 (6 bases). Trimming pared 1 base from V and 2 bases from J, leaving 10 bases between. CDR3 length equals 15 residues. Germline loops: CDR1 SGHRS, CDR2 YFSETQ. CDR3 sequence: CASSLFTGPGNTIYF. As DNA, the CDR3 is TGCGCCAGCAGCTTGTTTACAGGGCCTGGAAACACCATATATTTT.